The text below deals with one T cell receptor beta chain. As yet, its antigen is unknown. The study ran its PCR with 60 Vbeta and 13 Jbeta primers. The method was immunoSEQ multiplex PCR; TCRdb's version includes in-frame clones alone and lacks a portion of them. The table has around 130,000 clones, roughly three fifths seen once. The sample belongs to a study of cytomegalovirus exposure and HLA in healthy donors. Germline V gene lookup returns CDR1 SGHTA and CDR2 FQGTGA. The CDR3 is made up of 12 amino acids. V was trimmed by 4 bases and J by 9 bases, leaving 10 bases between them. Findings and caveats of the study: Analysis performed later found around 15,000 TCR beta sequences associated with HLA alleles at 0.05 false discovery rate.

This TCR was recovered from a male donor in good health and CMV-seronegative. Input material: PBMCs. The rearrangement uses TRBV7-3 and TRBJ2-1; weak D call: TRBD2 (6 bases). The CDR3 nucleotides read TGTGCCAGCAGCTCGGGGGAAAGTGAGCAGTTCTTC. Translation gives CASSSGESEQFF. The entire variable domain, with the rest obtained from reference TRBV7-3 and TRBJ2-1, is as follows: GAGVSQTPSNKVTEKGKYVELRCDPISGHTALYWYRQSLGQGPEFLIYFQGTGAADDSGLPNDRFFAVRPEGSVSTLKIQRTERGDSAVYLCASSSGESEQFFGPGTRLTVL.